The entry that follows covers one T cell receptor beta chain sequence. Its antigen target is currently unknown. No base qualities exist here, and no much larger clone lies one base off it. The data were taken from a study of cytomegalovirus exposure and HLA in healthy donors (dated by TCRdb to about 2017). Study-level background: An earlier analysis of approximately 640 of the donors reported 250 to 350 Gb of sequence data and around 110 million unique TCR beta sequences from roughly 200 million T cells. Approximately 300 gigabases of sequencing data and approximately 92 million unique TCR sequences made up an early release that covered several hundred HLA-typed donors. Of the approximately 400 genotyped donors, 65% to 90% fell in the genetic ancestry cluster associated with self-reported Caucasian donors. The study was designed to test whether signatures of past pathogen exposure could be identified by cataloging public T cell receptors. Using immunosequencing, the study profiled T cell repertoires from around 680 subjects and related those repertoires to cytomegalovirus serostatus. A separate validation cohort of 100 to 150 different subjects was used in addition to the roughly 670-subject first cohort. The study combined high-throughput TCR immunosequencing, statistical association of individual TCRs with disease status, and machine learning to predict cytomegalovirus infection status. In a later analysis, previously published TCR beta repertoires from 550 to 750 donors were re-analyzed and high-resolution HLA genotyping was added so that TCR occurrence patterns could be studied. In the later analysis, no new phenotypic data were used to find candidate immune exposures; instead, reliance was placed on TCR beta sequences and their occurrence across donors. An earlier analysis of 500 to 750 of the donors applied high-throughput TCR beta sequencing to assess whether each TCR beta V gene segment acted as functional or pseudogenic. Alongside the repertoire data, information on donor age, sex, ethnicity and CMV serostatus was compiled. A later genetic analysis used genome-wide SNP genotypes for about three fifths of the 666 donors, treating that subset as a discovery cohort. All discovery cohort repertoires had been generated on a single sequencing platform. HLA typing covered class I and class II loci at four-digit resolution. Typing coverage differed by locus: A, B, C, DRB1 and DQB1 were typed in about 620-630 donors, DQA1 in around 500, DPA1 in some 600, and DPB1 in just under 490. Roughly 5 DR-DQ haplotypes were treated as single units for association and clustering because of strong linkage in the cohort. Among about 390 genotyped donors of the cohort, an average of approximately 230,000 unique TCR beta nucleotide sequences were sequenced per donor, roughly 20% of them non-productive. Overall study results and their limits: Broadly in line with IMGT annotations, most TCR beta V segments showed up in productive rearrangements about 87% or about 30% of the time in an earlier analysis of approximately 640 of the donors. CMV serostatus was the only immune exposure information available for the cohort. The classifier was reported to diagnose cytomegalovirus status with high specificity and sensitivity in both the original cohort and the validation cohort. Across donors, most TCR sequences were observed very rarely, whereas some public TCRs were present in many individuals. Sequencing depth was assumed to be roughly uniform across donors in the presence/absence analyses, though that assumption may not hold. According to a later genetic analysis, donors in an Asian-associated ancestry cluster had fewer N-insertions in productive TCRs than the roughly 700-donor mean. The 87-base-pair reads could not distinguish some IMGT-functional V segments, including TRBV6-2 and TRBV6-3, so those segments were excluded. In a later analysis, the rate of TCR association differed among HLA loci, with DRB1 alleles having the most associated TCRs and HLA-C alleles having the fewest. A total of about 180 TCR beta chains were listed by the study as associated with cytomegalovirus. Strong co-occurrence of HLA alleles, especially DR and DQ, made assigning TCR associations to individual alleles difficult. A cluster of highly shared sequence variants was judged likely to represent a technical artifact of the sequencing pipeline. A further reported finding was that TCR beta sequences accurately predicted the HLA-A and HLA-B alleles for most subjects in the first cohort. Linkage disequilibrium might explain the correlated functional status among segregating V segments, but an unknown experimental factor could not be excluded. The earlier analysis of approximately 590 of the donors excluded approximately 15 rarely observed V segments, including chromosome 9 orphons, because counts were too low. At a false discovery rate of 0.05, a later analysis linked around 15,000 TCR beta sequences to specific HLA alleles. Three of the identified cytomegalovirus-associated TCR beta chains were confirmed in vitro to be specific for cytomegalovirus antigens. In a later analysis, HLA-associated TCR beta chains were found to be more clonally expanded and to have lower generation probabilities than equally common non-associated chains. According to a later analysis, most CMV-associated TCR beta chains appeared to be HLA-restricted, and the HLA associations seemed to be driven largely by CMV exposure. An association between a missense DCLRE1C variant and V-gene and J-gene trimming of TCR beta chains was found in a later genetic analysis and replicated in an independent cohort. Because HLA typing was missing for some donors at each locus, association tests included only the typed subset. In this cohort, only TCR beta chains were sequenced, and detectable features were limited by the absence of alpha or paired-chain data. According to the authors, the approach could potentially be generalized to other disease states and immunological phenotypes. According to a later analysis, parvovirus B19, influenza, CMV and Epstein-Barr virus appeared linked to several top co-occurrence clusters.

The cohort was made up of around 720 healthy bone marrow donors. At the time of sampling, all cohort members were nominally healthy, though unrecorded immune exposures were likely present. The donor was CMV seropositive and was included in the group of approximately 310 seropositive cohort members. A peripheral blood sample was provided by each donor, and peripheral blood mononuclear cells were used for TCR beta sequencing. Genomic DNA extraction from the blood cell samples was performed with the Qiagen DNeasy Blood Extraction Kit. From the cysteine up to the phenylalanine, the CDR3 has a length of 14 residues. The CDR3 DNA has 42 bases and is translated from base 1. The germline V gene sets CDR1 to MRHNA and CDR2 to SNTAGT. V sheds 3 bases and J sheds 1 base, leaving 10 bases between their ends. The library was built by means of the immunoSEQ multiplex PCR assay. For the multiplex PCR, a mixture combining 60 forward primers for TCR Vbeta segments and 13 reverse primers for TCR Jbeta segments was used. The CDR3 region of rearranged TCR beta genes was amplified from genomic DNA with a multiplex PCR assay. On the Illumina HiSeq System, the amplified TCR beta libraries were sequenced as 87-base-pair reads. Regarding the original processing steps: A later analysis tallied tens of millions of unique TCR beta chains across the 666 repertoires, and about 10 million of those chains were shared by two or more donors. A nearest-neighbor algorithm error-corrected the raw reads and collapsed the reads into unique sequences, merging closely related sequences to remove PCR and sequencing errors. CDR3 sequences were aligned to IMGT reference sequences to assign V, D and J gene segments. For a sequence to be retained, at least a six-nucleotide match to both a V gene segment and a J gene segment was required. Rearrangements were classified as productive when the CDR3 lacked stop codons and remained in frame with V and J, and all other rearrangements were classified as non-productive. CDR3 was defined by IMGT convention, running from the second conserved V-encoded cysteine to the conserved J-encoded phenylalanine. The earlier analysis of a few hundred of the donors excluded sequences that lacked an unambiguous match to a single V gene segment. In an earlier analysis of more than 500 of the donors, a V segment was called functional when productive rearrangements were above 56.7%, and segregating when the standard deviation between donors exceeded 5%. A statistical classification framework was developed to diagnose cytomegalovirus status using the catalog of TCR beta chain sequences. V and J gene assignment, in a later analysis, came from comparing TCR nucleotide sequences with IMGT/GENE-DB human TR gene sequences. In a later analysis, CDR3 sequences and most-parsimonious VDJ recombination scenarios were assigned using the TCRdist pipeline. In a later analysis, every TCR beta chain was defined by the combination of its CDR3 amino acid sequence and its V-gene family, and reads without a unique V-gene family were dropped. A later analysis removed several hundred highly shared, low-generation-probability nucleotide sequences to deal with suspected cross-contamination and a sequencing artifact. In a later analysis, a clonal expansion index for each public chain was calculated from normalized within-repertoire ranks of inferred template counts. In a later analysis, generation probabilities were computed with a VDJ recombination model fitted to out-of-frame rearrangements, and the resulting probabilities were checked against IGoR. Hypergeometric tests were used in a later analysis to score TCR-TCR, TCR-HLA and TCR-CMV co-occurrence, with a repertoire-size bias correction applied to the TCR pairs. To estimate false discovery rates, a later analysis permuted the HLA or CMV assignments 20 times. In a later analysis, co-occurring TCRs were grouped using DBSCAN, with TCRdist sequence similarity added in when clustering inside HLA-allele-positive subsets. Repertoires with fewer than 30,000 or more than 120,000 public chains, plus five repertoires with anomalous nucleotide sharing, were excluded from co-occurrence clustering. TCRdb provides this immuneACCESS table in a form limited to in-frame rearrangements. Some clones are lacking; in checked studies, under half of them reflect an unresolved V gene, and why the rest are absent is not known. The V and J calls and clone size were taken over from that table, and D and trimming were inferred from the DNA. The sample contains 96,000 or so clones, 65% to 85% of them found a single time. Jointly, the top ten make up approximately 14% of the sample.

This clonotype was sampled from a woman aged 70 to 79 in good health and CMV-seropositive. Sequenced sample: PBMCs. The chain links TRBV6-4 with TRBJ2-7, with TRBD2 perhaps the D gene, on 5 matching bases. The base sequence is TGTGCCAGCAGTGAAGGGAGTGGGTCCTACGAGCAGTACTTC. It codes for CASSEGSGSYEQYF.